The TCR beta chain under discussion was sequenced for a study of blood T cell repertoires in COVID-19. Across the study: Some COVID-19 samples were acute and others convalescent; all came from the United States, Italy and Spain. Sources were T cells, B-cell-depleted T cells, or PBMCs; the material itself was cDNA or gDNA.

Trimming removed 5 bases from V and 2 bases from J; junction bases left unmatched: 5. Germline loops: CDR1 LNHDA, CDR2 SQIVND (reference sequence). The CDR3 is 14 amino acids. Original processing notes: Estimation of nucleated cell counts relied on the amplification of reference gene primers. TCRdb's table, derived via immunoSEQ multiplex PCR, lists solely in-frame clones and lacks some. Clonal size and the V and J genes are those of that table, whereas D and trimming came from the DNA. Of over 60,000 clones listed, roughly 90% are singletons. This clonotype originated in a man over 45 with acute or convalescent COVID-19. The rearrangement uses TRBV19 and TRBJ2-7, with 8 bases aligning to TRBD1. Material for sequencing was peripheral blood. The CDR3 loop reads CASSSRDRTYEQYF. The CDR3 DNA follows: TGTGCCAGTAGTTCGCGGGACAGGACCTACGAGCAGTACTTC. Variable domain in full (rest from reference TRBV19 and TRBJ2-7): DGGITQSPKYLFRKEGQNVTLSCEQNLNHDAMYWYRQDPGQGLRLIYYSQIVNDFQKGDIAEGYSVSREKKESFPLTVTSAQKNPTAFYLCASSSRDRTYEQYFGPGTRLTVT.